These 19 T cell receptor beta chains share one sample of origin, sequenced in a study of response to subunit inactivated influenza vaccine. TCRdb re-derived calls from the RT-PCR reads in MiXCR, one entry per CDR3 protein. The sample lists about 520,000 distinct CDR3 sequences; about a tenth were seen once. The sequenced sample was PBMCs from blood, obtained more than 35 days after vaccination. These receptors were taken from a man aged 50 to 59 who received an inactivated influenza vaccine.

This clonotype was detected ten times or more. This chain links TRBV12-3 or TRBV12-4 with TRBJ2-5; weak D call: TRBD1 (5 bases). V lost 1 base and J 2 bases, leaving 8 bases between the germline ends. The length of the CDR3 is 14 residues. CDR3 sequence (DNA): TGTGCCAGCAGTTTAGTTGGGGCACAAGAGACCCAGTACTTC. It is translated as CASSLVGAQETQYF.

This clonotype was counted between two and nine times. The chain carries TRBV6-2 or TRBV6-3 and TRBJ1-5, with a possible D match to TRBD1 (5 bases). Germline V CDR1 and CDR2: MNHEY, SVGEGT. The CDR3 totals 15 residues. The V end was cut by 5 bases, the J end by 6 bases, with 17 bases between. CDR3 nucleotide sequence: TGTGCCAGCAGTCCAATCTGGGGGGTGACTCAGCCCCAGCATTTT. This translates into CASSPIWGVTQPQHF.

The gene calls are TRBV20-1 and TRBJ2-2; D is ambiguous. Germline values: CDR1 DFQATT, CDR2 SNEGSKA (reference sequence). This CDR3 contains 15 residues. Trimming removed 2 bases from V and 6 bases from J, with 16 bases in between. DNA for the CDR3: TGCAGTGCTAGACCCCCGGTCGGAATCCCCGGGGAGCTGTTTTTT. It encodes CSARPPVGIPGELFF.

This chain links TRBV20-1 with TRBJ1-5; unclear D gene. The CDR3 totals 14 residues. Germline V CDR1 and CDR2: DFQATT, SNEGSKA (reference sequence). Trimming cost V 1 base and J 1 base, with 8 bases left between them. DNA for the CDR3: TGCAGTGCTAGAGTACGGGTGAGCAATCAGCCCCAGCATTTT. It is translated as CSARVRVSNQPQHF.

This clonotype showed up just a few times. The gene calls are TRBV7-9 and TRBJ2-1; D is ambiguous. Germline CDR1 SEHNR, CDR2 FQNEAQ (reference sequence). The ends were cut back, 11 bases at V and 9 bases at J, with 14 bases in the middle. The CDR3 totals 11 residues. The CDR3 DNA reads TGTGCCTCAGCGTACAGTCGTGAGCAGTTCTTC. It translates to CASAYSREQFF.

The chain uses TRBV28 and TRBJ2-5; D uncertain. The CDR3 spans 12 residues. Looked up from germline, CDR1 is MDHEN and CDR2 is SYDVKM. V was shortened by 7 bases and J by 3 bases, with 9 bases between the two germline ends. CDR3 residues: CASKVGKETQYF. CDR3 DNA: TGTGCCAGCAAGGTCGGCAAAGAGACCCAGTACTTC.

This clonotype has just a few counts. V gene TRBV6-1 combines with J gene TRBJ1-4; the match to TRBD1 covers 10 bases. V dropped 6 bases and J dropped 4; count of bases not matched to a gene: 2. Germline lookup yields CDR1 MNHNS and CDR2 SASEGT. This CDR3 is built from 14 residues. CDR3 residues: CASRRDRGNEKLFF. CDR3 DNA: TGTGCCAGCAGACGGGACAGGGGTAATGAAAAACTGTTTTTT.

The table lists this clonotype with a few counts. This CDR3 reads CASSQEIIEFRNTQYF. The CDR3 DNA reads as TGCGCCAGCAGCCAAGAAATAATTGAGTTCCGAAATACGCAGTATTTT. The genes are TRBV4-3 and TRBJ2-3, with D unresolved. V was shortened by 0 bases and J by 7 bases, with 17 bases between the two germline ends. There are 16 residues in the CDR3. The germline gives CDR1 LGHNA, CDR2 YSLEER.

This clonotype was observed a few times. V gene TRBV25-1 combines with J gene TRBJ2-1; tentative D call: TRBD1 (7 bases). V was pared by 2 bases and J by 2 bases, with 22 bases between. CDR3 size: 19 residues. Looked up from germline, CDR1 is MGHDK and CDR2 is SYGVNS. CDR3 DNA sequence: TGTGCCAGCAGTGAACGGCGGGAATACCGGGACAGACCCTACAATGAGCAGTTCTTC. Encoded protein: CASSERREYRDRPYNEQFF.

A few counts support this clonotype. V and J are TRBV12-3 or TRBV12-4 and TRBJ1-4; tentatively, D is TRBD1 (5 bases). CDR3 size: 15 residues. The V end lost 4 bases, the J end lost 8 bases, and 17 bases lay between the germline ends. The CDR3 DNA reads TGTGCCAGCAGTTCACACACAGGTCTGGGCGAAAAACTGTTTTTT. Protein product: CASSSHTGLGEKLFF.

The genes are TRBV7-2 and TRBJ2-1, with D hard to call. The CDR3 length is 13 residues. V lost 4 bases and J lost 6, with 10 bases in between. Germline CDR1 SGHTA, CDR2 FQGNSA. CDR3 sequence (DNA): TGTGCCAGCAGCTCGGACCCGTTCAATGAGCAGTTCTTC. It is translated as CASSSDPFNEQFF.

This clonotype has only a few counts. CDR3 DNA sequence: TGTGCCAGCAGTAAGACAGAATTTAGCACAGATACGCAGTATTTT. The encoded protein is CASSKTEFSTDTQYF. V and J are TRBV12-3 or TRBV12-4 and TRBJ2-3; D might be TRBD1 (5 bases). The length of the CDR3 is 15 residues. Deletions cut 5 bases from V and 0 bases from J, with 12 bases between.

This clonotype was observed a handful of times. DNA for the CDR3: TGCAGTGCCACTATGGCCCTTGAGCAGTTCTTC. Translated, it gives CSATMALEQFF. The V and J genes are TRBV20-1 and TRBJ2-1; D is ambiguous. The CDR3 spans 11 residues. Germline CDR1 DFQATT, CDR2 SNEGSKA (reference sequence). V was pared by 6 bases and J by 9 bases, with 12 bases between.

The V gene is TRBV7-9, the J gene TRBJ2-7, with D perhaps TRBD1 or TRBD2 (5 bases each). Germline V gene lookup returns CDR1 SEHNR and CDR2 FQNEAQ (reference sequence). The CDR3 covers 14 residues. Trimming stripped 5 bases from V and 2 bases from J, with 13 bases between. The chain's CDR3 is CASSTGTATYEQYF. The DNA for the CDR3 is TGTGCCAGCAGCACCGGGACGGCGACCTACGAGCAGTACTTC.

A few counts support this clonotype. The chain recombines TRBV4-3 with TRBJ2-5; 7 nucleotides match TRBD2. This CDR3 spans 17 amino acids. CDR1 is LGHNA, CDR2 YSLEER, per germline. Trimming cost V 0 bases and J 1 base; bases outside gene matches: 8. CDR3: CASSQDIVREVQETQYF. The DNA of the CDR3 is TGCGCCAGCAGCCAAGATATCGTACGGGAGGTCCAAGAGACCCAGTACTTC.

This chain uses TRBV27 with TRBJ2-3; D remains unclear. The length of the CDR3 is 13 residues. Germline assignment: CDR1 MNHEY and CDR2 SMNVEV (reference sequence). V was clipped by 8 bases and J by 1 base, with 10 bases between them. The CDR3 coding sequence is TGTGCCAGCCTTCAGGTTGGCACAGATACGCAGTATTTT. It is translated as CASLQVGTDTQYF.

This clonotype turned up a few times. The chain has TRBV6-5 and TRBJ1-2; possibly TRBD1 for D (5 bases). Looked up from germline, CDR1 is MNHEY and CDR2 is SVGAGI. The CDR3 has 14 residues. Trimming removed 0 bases at V and 4 bases at J, with 9 bases between. CDR3 in amino acids: CASSYSFQGYGYTF. Here the CDR3 DNA reads TGTGCCAGCAGTTACTCGTTTCAGGGCTATGGCTACACCTTC.

This chain joins TRBV7-2 and TRBJ2-7; 7 positions match TRBD1. Germline CDR1 and CDR2: SGHTA and FQGNSA. V lost 5 bases to trimming and J lost 2 bases; unmatched junction nucleotides: 6. The CDR3 runs 14 residues. The CDR3 reads CASSERGQTYEQYF. CDR3 nucleotide sequence: TGTGCCAGCAGCGAGAGGGGACAGACCTACGAGCAGTACTTC.

The chain joins TRBV19 to TRBJ2-1, with 8 bases fitting TRBD2. The CDR3 sequence is 15 residues long. The germline gives CDR1 LNHDA, CDR2 SQIVND (reference sequence). The V segment lost 7 bases and the J segment 8 bases; nucleotides outside the gene matches: 13. The CDR3 reads CASTNPPAGAYEQFF. The CDR3 DNA reads TGTGCCAGTACCAATCCTCCAGCGGGAGCCTATGAGCAGTTCTTC.